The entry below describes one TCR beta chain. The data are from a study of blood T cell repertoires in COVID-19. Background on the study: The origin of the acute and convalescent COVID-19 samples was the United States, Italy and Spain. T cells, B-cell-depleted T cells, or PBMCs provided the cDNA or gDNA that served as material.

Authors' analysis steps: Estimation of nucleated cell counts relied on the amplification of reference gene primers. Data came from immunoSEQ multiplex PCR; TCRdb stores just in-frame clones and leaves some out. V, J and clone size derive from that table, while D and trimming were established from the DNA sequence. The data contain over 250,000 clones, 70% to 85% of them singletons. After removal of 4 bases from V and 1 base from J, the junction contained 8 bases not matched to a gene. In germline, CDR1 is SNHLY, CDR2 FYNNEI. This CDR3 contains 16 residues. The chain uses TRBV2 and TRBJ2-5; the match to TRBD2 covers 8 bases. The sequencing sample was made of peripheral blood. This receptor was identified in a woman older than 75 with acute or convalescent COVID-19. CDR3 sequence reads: CASSVGLAGFQETQYF. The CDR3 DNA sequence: TGTGCCAGCAGTGTCGGGCTAGCGGGCTTCCAAGAGACCCAGTACTTC.